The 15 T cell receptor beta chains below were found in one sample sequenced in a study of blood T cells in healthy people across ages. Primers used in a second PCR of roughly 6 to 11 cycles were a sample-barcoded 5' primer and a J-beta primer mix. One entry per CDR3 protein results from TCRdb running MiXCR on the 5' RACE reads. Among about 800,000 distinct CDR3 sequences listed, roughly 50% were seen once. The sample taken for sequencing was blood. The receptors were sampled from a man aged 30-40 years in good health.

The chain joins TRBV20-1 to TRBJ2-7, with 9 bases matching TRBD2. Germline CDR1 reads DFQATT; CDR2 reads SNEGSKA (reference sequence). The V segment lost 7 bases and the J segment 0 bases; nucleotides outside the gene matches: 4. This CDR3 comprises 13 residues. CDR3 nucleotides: TGCAGTGGTAGCGGGGGTCTCTCCTACGAGCAGTACTTC. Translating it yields CSGSGGLSYEQYF.

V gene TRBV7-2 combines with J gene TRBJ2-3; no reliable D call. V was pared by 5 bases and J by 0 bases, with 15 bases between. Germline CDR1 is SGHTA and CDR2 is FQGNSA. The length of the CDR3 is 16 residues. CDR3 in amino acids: CASSLRPLGSTDTQYF. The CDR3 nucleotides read TGTGCCAGCAGCCTCCGCCCGCTGGGCAGCACAGATACGCAGTATTTT. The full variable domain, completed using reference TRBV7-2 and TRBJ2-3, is GAGVSQSPSNKVTEKGKDVELRCDPISGHTALYWYRQSLGQGLEFLIYFQGNSAPDKSGLPSDRFSAERTGGSVSTLTIQRTQQEDSAVYLCASSLRPLGSTDTQYFGPGTRLTVL.

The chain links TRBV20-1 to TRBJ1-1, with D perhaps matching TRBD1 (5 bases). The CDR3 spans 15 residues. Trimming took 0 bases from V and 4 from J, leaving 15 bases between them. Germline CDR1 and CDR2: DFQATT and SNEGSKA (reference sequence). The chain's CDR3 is CSARDRWGERTEAFF. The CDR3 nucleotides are TGCAGTGCTAGAGATCGGTGGGGCGAGCGCACTGAAGCTTTCTTT.

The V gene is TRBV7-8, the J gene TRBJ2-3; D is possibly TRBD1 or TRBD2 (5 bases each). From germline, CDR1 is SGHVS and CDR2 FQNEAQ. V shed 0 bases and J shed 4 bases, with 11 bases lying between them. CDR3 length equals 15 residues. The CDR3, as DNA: TGTGCCAGCAGCTTAGCGGGGGTCCCTCCAGATACGCAGTATTTT. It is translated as CASSLAGVPPDTQYF.

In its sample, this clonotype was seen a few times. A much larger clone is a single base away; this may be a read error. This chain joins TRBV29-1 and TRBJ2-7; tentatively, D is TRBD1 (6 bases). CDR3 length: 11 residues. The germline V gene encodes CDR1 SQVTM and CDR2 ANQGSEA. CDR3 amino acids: CSGEGGYEQYF. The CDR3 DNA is TGCAGCGGTGAAGGGGGCTACGAGCAGTACTTC.

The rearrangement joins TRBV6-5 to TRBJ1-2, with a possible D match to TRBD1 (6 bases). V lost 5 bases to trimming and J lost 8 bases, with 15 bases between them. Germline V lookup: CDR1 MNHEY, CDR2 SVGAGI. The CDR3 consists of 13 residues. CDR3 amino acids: CASSRNRASGYTF. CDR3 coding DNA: TGTGCCAGCAGTAGGAACAGGGCGAGCGGCTACACCTTC.

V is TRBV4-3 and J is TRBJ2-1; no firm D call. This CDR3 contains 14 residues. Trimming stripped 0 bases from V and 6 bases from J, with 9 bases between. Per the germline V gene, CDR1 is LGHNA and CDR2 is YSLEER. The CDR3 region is CASSQESRSNEQFF. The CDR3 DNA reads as TGCGCCAGCAGCCAAGAGAGTCGCTCCAATGAGCAGTTCTTC.

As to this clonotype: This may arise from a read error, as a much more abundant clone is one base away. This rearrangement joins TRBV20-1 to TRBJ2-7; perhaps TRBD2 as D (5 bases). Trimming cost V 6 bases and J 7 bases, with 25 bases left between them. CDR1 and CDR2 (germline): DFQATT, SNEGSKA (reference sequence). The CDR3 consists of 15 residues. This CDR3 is CSAEDINTEVNEQYF. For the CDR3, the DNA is TGCAGTGCAGAAGATATCAACACGGAGGTCAATGAGCAGTACTTC.

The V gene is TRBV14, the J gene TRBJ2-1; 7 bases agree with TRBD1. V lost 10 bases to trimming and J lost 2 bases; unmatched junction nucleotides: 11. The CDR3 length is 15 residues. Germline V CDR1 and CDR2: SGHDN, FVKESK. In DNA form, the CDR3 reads TGTGCCAACGGACACAAACAGGGGACCTACAATGAGCAGTTCTTC. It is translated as CANGHKQGTYNEQFF.

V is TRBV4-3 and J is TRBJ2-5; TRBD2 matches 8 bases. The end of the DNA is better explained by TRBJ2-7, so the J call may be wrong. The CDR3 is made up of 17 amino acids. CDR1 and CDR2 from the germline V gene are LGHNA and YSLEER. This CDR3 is CASSQDEERELPYEQYF. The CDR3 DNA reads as TGCGCCAGCAGCCAAGATGAAGAGCGGGAGTTGCCGTACGAGCAGTACTTC.

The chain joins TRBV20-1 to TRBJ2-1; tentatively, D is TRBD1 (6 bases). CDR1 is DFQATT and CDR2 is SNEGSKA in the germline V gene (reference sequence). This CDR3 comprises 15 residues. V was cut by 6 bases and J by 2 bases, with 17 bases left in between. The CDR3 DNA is TGCAGTGCCAACCCTGGGGGCAGCCCCTACAATGAGCAGTTCTTC. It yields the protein CSANPGGSPYNEQFF.

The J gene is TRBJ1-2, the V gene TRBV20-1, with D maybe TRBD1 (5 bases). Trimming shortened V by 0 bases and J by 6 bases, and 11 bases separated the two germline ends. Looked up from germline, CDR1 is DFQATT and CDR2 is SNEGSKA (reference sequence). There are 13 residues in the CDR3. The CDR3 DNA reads TGCAGTGCTAGAGACCAGGCGGGGGATGGCTACACCTTC. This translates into CSARDQAGDGYTF.

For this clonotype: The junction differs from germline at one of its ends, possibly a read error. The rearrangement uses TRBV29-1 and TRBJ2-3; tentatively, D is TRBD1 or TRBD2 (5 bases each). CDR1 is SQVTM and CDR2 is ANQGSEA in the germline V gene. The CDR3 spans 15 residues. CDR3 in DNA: TGCAGCGTGGGGGTGACCAGCGGCCGCACAGGTACGCAGTATTTT. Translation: CSVGVTSGRTGTQYF.

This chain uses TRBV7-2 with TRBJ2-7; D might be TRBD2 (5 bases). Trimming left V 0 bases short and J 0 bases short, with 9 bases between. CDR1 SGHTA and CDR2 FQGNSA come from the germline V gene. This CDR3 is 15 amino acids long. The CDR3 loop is CASSLARVRSYEQYF. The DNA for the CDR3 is TGTGCCAGCAGCTTAGCGCGGGTTCGCTCCTACGAGCAGTACTTC.

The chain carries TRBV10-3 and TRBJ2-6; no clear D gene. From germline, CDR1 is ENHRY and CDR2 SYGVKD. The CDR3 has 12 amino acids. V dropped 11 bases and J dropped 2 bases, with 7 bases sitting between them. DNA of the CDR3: TGTGCCGTCGGAACTGGGGCCAACGTCCTGACTTTC. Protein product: CAVGTGANVLTF.